The next 14 T cell receptor beta chains were all read from a single sample in a study of Tregs in tolerant kidney transplant recipients. The repertoire was sequenced with immunoSEQ multiplex PCR; TCRdb's copy has only in-frame clones and lacks some. The sample records about 69,000 clones, around nine tenths being singletons. This sample comprised CD4+ T cells from blood, obtained before the transplant. These receptors were taken from a human donor who received a combined kidney and bone marrow transplant.

The chain recombines TRBV7-9 with TRBJ2-7; 7 bases line up with TRBD1. This CDR3 spans 18 amino acids. V lost 1 base to trimming and J lost 2 bases; unmatched junction nucleotides: 14. CDR1 is SEHNR and CDR2 is FQNEAQ in the germline V gene (reference sequence). The CDR3 region is CASSLVPLGWDSAYEQYF. As DNA, the CDR3 is TGTGCCAGCAGCTTAGTTCCCCTTGGTTGGGACAGTGCCTACGAGCAGTACTTC. The variable domain in full, completed from reference TRBV7-9 and TRBJ2-7, reads DTGVSQNPRHKITKRGQNVTFRCDPISEHNRLYWYRQTLGQGPEFLTYFQNEAQLEKSRLLSDRFSAERPKGSFSTLEIQRTEQGDSAMYLCASSLVPLGWDSAYEQYFGPGTRLTVT.

V gene TRBV28 combines with J gene TRBJ2-3, with 8 bases that match TRBD1. Germline CDR1 is MDHEN and CDR2 is SYDVKM. Trimming removed 3 bases from V and 4 bases from J; junction bases left unmatched: 6. The CDR3 runs 15 residues. CDR3 amino acids: CASSLRTGKADTQYF. In DNA, the CDR3 is TGTGCCAGCAGTTTGCGGACAGGGAAGGCAGATACGCAGTATTTT.

This clone was seen only once. V usage is TRBV28 and J usage is TRBJ2-7; 7 nucleotides agree with TRBD1. CDR1 MDHEN and CDR2 SYDVKM come from the germline V gene. Losses at the gene ends were 5 bases for V and 2 bases for J; bases not matched to a gene: 6. CDR3 length equals 14 residues. CDR3 DNA: TGTGCCAGCAGTCAAGGGGGCAGAACCTACGAGCAGTACTTC. Amino acids: CASSQGGRTYEQYF. The full variable domain, its missing parts supplied by reference TRBV28 and TRBJ2-7, is DVKVTQSSRYLVKRTGEKVFLECVQDMDHENMFWYRQDPGLGLRLIYFSYDVKMKEKGDIPEGYSVSREKKERFSLILESASTNQTSMYLCASSQGGRTYEQYFGPGTRLTVT.

This sequence joins TRBV20-1 and TRBJ1-4; D not resolved. Germline V lookup: CDR1 DFQATT, CDR2 SNEGSKA (reference sequence). The CDR3 totals 10 residues. The V end was cut by 6 bases, the J end by 8 bases, with 7 bases between. Written as DNA, the CDR3 is TGCAGTGCCGAAGCAGAAAAACTGTTTTTT. Translating gives CSAEAEKLFF.

The chain joins TRBV28 to TRBJ1-5; 7 nucleotides agree with TRBD1. There are 15 residues in the CDR3. Germline V gene sequence: CDR1 MDHEN, CDR2 SYDVKM. The J segment lost 5 bases and the V segment lost 2 bases, leaving 6 bases of the junction unmatched. The CDR3 DNA sequence: TGTGCCAGCAGTTTAGGGGGGACAGTTTATCAGCCCCAGCATTTT. This translates into CASSLGGTVYQPQHF.

The V gene is TRBV11-2, the J gene TRBJ2-1; D may be TRBD1 (5 bases). CDR1 and CDR2 from the germline V gene are SGHAT and FQNNGV. Trimming took 1 base from V and 4 from J, leaving 11 bases between them. This CDR3 spans 15 amino acids. DNA of the CDR3: TGTGCCAGCAGCTTAGCAACAGGCTTATACAATGAGCAGTTCTTC. It is translated as CASSLATGLYNEQFF.

The chain is built from TRBV28 and TRBJ1-4; D is unresolved. This CDR3 is 12 amino acids long. V was trimmed by 1 base and J by 16 bases, leaving 13 bases between them. Germline V gene sequence: CDR1 MDHEN, CDR2 SYDVKM. CDR3 nucleotides: TGTGCCAGCAGTTTATCGGGAGCCCTACAGTTTTTT. Translated, it gives CASSLSGALQFF.

The chain recombines TRBV18 with TRBJ1-1; 8 bases line up with TRBD1. This CDR3 has 13 amino acids. CDR1 and CDR2 (germline): KGHSH, LQKENI. With 8 bases clipped from V and 4 bases from J, the junction kept 6 bases outside the gene matches. The CDR3 spells CASTLGTGTEAFF. As DNA, the CDR3 is TGTGCCAGCACCCTAGGGACAGGCACTGAAGCTTTCTTT.

V and J are TRBV6-1 and TRBJ2-7; 8 positions match TRBD2. Trimming took 1 base from V and 7 from J; bases not matched to a gene: 9. Germline V CDR1 and CDR2: MNHNS, SASEGT. The CDR3 has 15 amino acids. For the CDR3, the DNA is TGTGCCAGCAGTGAAGGCCGGCTAGCGGGCAGGGAGCAGTACTTC. Translating gives CASSEGRLAGREQYF.

The chain links TRBV27 to TRBJ2-7; 9 bases align to TRBD1. Trimming took 2 bases from V and 6 from J; bases not matched to a gene: 5. The CDR3 sequence is 14 residues long. CDR1 and CDR2 (germline): MNHEY, SMNVEV (reference sequence). This CDR3 is CASSLRTGVGEQYF. The CDR3 DNA is TGTGCCAGCAGTTTAAGGACAGGGGTAGGCGAGCAGTACTTC.

This clone has a single count. The chain combines TRBV5-1 with TRBJ2-7; TRBD2 aligns across 9 bases. This CDR3 contains 16 residues. Trimming at V came to 0 bases and at J to 6 bases, leaving 10 bases not matched to a gene. Germline loops: CDR1 SGHRS, CDR2 YFSETQ. The CDR3 coding sequence is TGCGCCAGCAGCTTGGGACTAGCGGAAACCACCTCCGAGCAGTACTTC. This sequence encodes CASSLGLAETTSEQYF.

The chain joins TRBV2 to TRBJ1-2, with a tentative D call TRBD1 (6 bases). CDR1 is SNHLY and CDR2 is FYNNEI in the germline V gene. This CDR3 has 13 amino acids. V lost 7 bases and J 2 bases, leaving 11 bases between the germline ends. CDR3 residues: CASTGGQNYGYTF. For the CDR3, the DNA is TGTGCCAGCACGGGGGGACAAAACTATGGCTACACCTTC.

The V gene is TRBV10-3, the J gene TRBJ2-1, with a tentative D call TRBD1 (5 bases). The CDR3 runs 14 residues. V shed 3 bases and J shed 5 bases, with 11 bases lying between them. Germline CDR1 and CDR2: ENHRY and SYGVKD. The chain's CDR3 is CAISEGGADNEQFF. The CDR3, as DNA: TGTGCCATCAGTGAAGGTGGGGCCGACAATGAGCAGTTCTTC.

The chain combines TRBV6-1 with TRBJ1-1; D is perhaps TRBD1 (5 bases). There are 15 residues in the CDR3. With 7 bases removed from V and 2 bases from J, the gap between germline ends came to 17 bases. Germline V gene sequence: CDR1 MNHNS, CDR2 SASEGT. The CDR3, as DNA: TGTGCCAGCACCCTTCAAACGGGGGAAAACACTGAAGCTTTCTTT. It is translated as CASTLQTGENTEAFF.